This T cell receptor (beta chain) was observed in a study of blood T cells in healthy people across ages. Study-level information: Capturing about one barcoded beta molecule per two T cells was achieved by template switching.

A second about 7 to 12 cycle PCR used barcoded and J-beta primers. Via MiXCR, TCRdb re-called the 5' RACE reads, giving one row per CDR3 protein. This table has approximately 1.5 million distinct CDR3 sequences, around 35% appearing once. Notes on this clonotype: Its antigen is still unknown.

Study conclusions and caveats: Age showed a roughly linear inverse relationship with TCR beta diversity per million T cells.

This sequence was found in a woman younger than 45 in good health. Sequences were obtained from blood.

The CDR3 loop is CASSLWRPQDTQYF. The CDR3 DNA reads TGTGCCAGCAGTTTATGGCGGCCTCAGGATACGCAGTATTTT. The J gene is TRBJ2-3, the V gene TRBV28; D is uncertain. Germline V gene lookup returns CDR1 MDHEN and CDR2 SYDVKM. Trimming shortened V by 0 bases and J by 6 bases, and 10 bases separated the two germline ends. This CDR3 is built from 14 residues.